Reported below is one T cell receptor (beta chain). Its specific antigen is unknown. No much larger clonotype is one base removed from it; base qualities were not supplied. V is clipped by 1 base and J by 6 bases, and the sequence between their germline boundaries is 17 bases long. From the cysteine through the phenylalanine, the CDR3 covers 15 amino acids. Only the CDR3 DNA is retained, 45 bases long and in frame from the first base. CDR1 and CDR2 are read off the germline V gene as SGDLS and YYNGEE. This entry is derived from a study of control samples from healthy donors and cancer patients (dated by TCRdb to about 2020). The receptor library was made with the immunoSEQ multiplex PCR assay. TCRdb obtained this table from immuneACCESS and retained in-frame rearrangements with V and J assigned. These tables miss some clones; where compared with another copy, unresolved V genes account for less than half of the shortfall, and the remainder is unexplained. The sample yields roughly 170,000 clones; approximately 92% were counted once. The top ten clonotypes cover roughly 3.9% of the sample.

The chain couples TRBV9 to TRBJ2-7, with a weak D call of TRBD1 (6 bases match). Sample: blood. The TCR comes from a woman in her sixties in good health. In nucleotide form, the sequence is TGTGCCAGCAGCGTATCTCCGGGACAACCCTCCGAGCAGTACTTC. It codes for CASSVSPGQPSEQYF.